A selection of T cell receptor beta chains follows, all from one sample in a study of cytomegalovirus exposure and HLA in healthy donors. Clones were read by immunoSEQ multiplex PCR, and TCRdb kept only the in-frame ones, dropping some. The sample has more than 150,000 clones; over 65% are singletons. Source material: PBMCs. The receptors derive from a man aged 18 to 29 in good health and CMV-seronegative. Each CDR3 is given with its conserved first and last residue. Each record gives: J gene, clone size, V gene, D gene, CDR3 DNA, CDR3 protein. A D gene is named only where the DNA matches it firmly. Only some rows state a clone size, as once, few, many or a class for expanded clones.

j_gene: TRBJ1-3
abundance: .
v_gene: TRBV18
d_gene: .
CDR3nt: TGTGCCAGCTCACCAATTGAGAACACCATATATTTT
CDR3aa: CASSPIENTIYF

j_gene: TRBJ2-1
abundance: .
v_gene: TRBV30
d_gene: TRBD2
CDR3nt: TGTGCCTGGAGCTCAGGGCTGCAGCGGGAGCCCTTCTCCTACAATGAGCAGTTCTTC
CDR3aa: CAWSSGLQREPFSYNEQFF

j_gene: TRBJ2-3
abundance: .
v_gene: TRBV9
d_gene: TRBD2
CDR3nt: TGTGCCAGCAGCGCAACTGAGCGGGAGACTATCACAGATACGCAGTATTTT
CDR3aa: CASSATERETITDTQYF

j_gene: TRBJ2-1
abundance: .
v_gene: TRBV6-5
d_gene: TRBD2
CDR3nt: TGTGCCAGCCGCCCCGGGACTAGCGGGAGTAGGGAGCAGTTCTTC
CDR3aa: CASRPGTSGSREQFF

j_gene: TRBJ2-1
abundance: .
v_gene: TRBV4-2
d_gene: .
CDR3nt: TGTGCCAGCAGCCAAGACGCTAGCGTATACAATGAGCAGTTCTTC
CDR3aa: CASSQDASVYNEQFF

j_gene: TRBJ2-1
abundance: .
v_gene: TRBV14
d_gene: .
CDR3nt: TGTGCCAGCAGCCAAGATCAGGGGCAGGTCCTCTACAATGAGCAGTTCTTC
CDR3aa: CASSQDQGQVLYNEQFF

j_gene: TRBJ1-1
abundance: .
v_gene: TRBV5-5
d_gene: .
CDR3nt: TGTGCCAGCAGCTCTCAGGGAGGCACTGAAGCTTTCTTT
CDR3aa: CASSSQGGTEAFF

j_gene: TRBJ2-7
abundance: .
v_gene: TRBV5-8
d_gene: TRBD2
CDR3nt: TGTGCCAGCAGCCGTGCCCGGACTAGCGGCCCCTACGAGCAGTACTTC
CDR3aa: CASSRARTSGPYEQYF

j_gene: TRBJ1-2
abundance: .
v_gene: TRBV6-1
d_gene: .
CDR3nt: TGTGCCAGCAGTGAAGCGATCCAGGGTGCCTATGGCTACACCTTC
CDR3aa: CASSEAIQGAYGYTF

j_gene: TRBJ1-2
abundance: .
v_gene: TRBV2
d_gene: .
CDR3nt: TGTGCCAGCAGTTGGGAAACAGGGAACTATGGCTACACCTTC
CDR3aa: CASSWETGNYGYTF

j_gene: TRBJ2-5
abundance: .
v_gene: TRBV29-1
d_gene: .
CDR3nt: TGCAACCCCCCCCGGCGGGGACGAACGCGGGAGACCCAGTACTTC
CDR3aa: CNPPRRGRTRETQYF

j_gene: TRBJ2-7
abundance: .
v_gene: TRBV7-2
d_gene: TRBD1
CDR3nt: TGTGCCAGCAGCTTCAACCGGGACAGGTTGGCCGAGCAGTACTTC
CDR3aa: CASSFNRDRLAEQYF

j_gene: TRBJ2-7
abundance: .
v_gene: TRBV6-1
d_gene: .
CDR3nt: TGTGCCAGTCCGGGTCACAGGGAGCAGTACTTC
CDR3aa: CASPGHREQYF

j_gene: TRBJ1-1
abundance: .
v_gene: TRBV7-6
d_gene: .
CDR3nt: TGTGCCAGCACCTGTTCGATGGGCAGCCTCCTGAACACTGAAGCTTTCTTT
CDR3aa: CASTCSMGSLLNTEAFF

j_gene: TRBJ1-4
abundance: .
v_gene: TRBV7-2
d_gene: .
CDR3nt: TGTGCCAGCAGCCCCTTCGGAGCGGGGGAAAAACTGTTTTTT
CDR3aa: CASSPFGAGEKLFF

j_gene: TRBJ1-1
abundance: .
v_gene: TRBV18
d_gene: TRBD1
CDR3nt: TGTGCCAGCTCACCACCGGGGCCAGGGGGCCGTGACACTGAAGCTTTCTTT
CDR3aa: CASSPPGPGGRDTEAFF

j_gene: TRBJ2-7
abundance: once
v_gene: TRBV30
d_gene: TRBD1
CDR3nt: TGTGCCTGGAGCCGGGGACAGGACTCCTCCTACGAGCAGTACTTC
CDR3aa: CAWSRGQDSSYEQYF

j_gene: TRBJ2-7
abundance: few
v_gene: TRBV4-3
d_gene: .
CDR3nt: TGCGCCAGCAGTCTTACACCGGGGAGCTCCTACGAGCAGTACTTC
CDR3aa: CASSLTPGSSYEQYF

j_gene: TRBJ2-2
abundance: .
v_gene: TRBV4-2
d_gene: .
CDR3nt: TGTGCCAGCAGCCGGGTACAGGGGAACACCGGGGAGCTGTTTTTT
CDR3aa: CASSRVQGNTGELFF

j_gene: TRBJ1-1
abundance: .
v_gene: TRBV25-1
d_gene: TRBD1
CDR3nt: TGTGCCAGCAGTCTACAGGGGGCCACTGAAGCTTTCTTT
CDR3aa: CASSLQGATEAFF

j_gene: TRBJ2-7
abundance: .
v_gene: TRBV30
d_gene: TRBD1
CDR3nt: TGTGCCTGGAGCCGAGGACAGGACTACGAGCAGTACTTC
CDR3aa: CAWSRGQDYEQYF

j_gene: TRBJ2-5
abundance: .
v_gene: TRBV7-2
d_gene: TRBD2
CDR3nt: TGTGCCAGCAGCCCAATAGCGGGGGGGCCTGTAGAGACCCAGTACTTC
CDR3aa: CASSPIAGGPVETQYF

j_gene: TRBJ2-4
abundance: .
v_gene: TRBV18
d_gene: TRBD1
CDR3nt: TGTGCCAGCTCACCTGAACAGGGGGCAGGCAAAAACATTCAGTACTTC
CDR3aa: CASSPEQGAGKNIQYF

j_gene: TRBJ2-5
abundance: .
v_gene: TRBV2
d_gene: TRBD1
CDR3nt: TGTGCCAGCAGTGAAGGGACAGGGGTCCTGACCCAGTACTTC
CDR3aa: CASSEGTGVLTQYF

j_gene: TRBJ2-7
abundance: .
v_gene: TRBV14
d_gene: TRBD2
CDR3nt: TGTGCCAGCAGTGAAAGCGGGAGGGAAGCCTACGAGCAGTACTTC
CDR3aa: CASSESGREAYEQYF

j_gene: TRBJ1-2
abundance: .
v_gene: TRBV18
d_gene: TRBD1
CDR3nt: TGTGCCAGCTCACGCTCGGACAGGGGGCTAGACTATGGCTACACCTTC
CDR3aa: CASSRSDRGLDYGYTF

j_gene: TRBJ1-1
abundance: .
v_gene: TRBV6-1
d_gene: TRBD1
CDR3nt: TGTGCCAGCAGTCTAGACAGGGGATGGACTGAAGCTTTCTTT
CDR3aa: CASSLDRGWTEAFF

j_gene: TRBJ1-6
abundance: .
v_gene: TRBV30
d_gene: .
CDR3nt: TGTGCCTGGAGGGAGGGATCACATAATTCACCCCTCCACTTT
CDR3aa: CAWREGSHNSPLHF

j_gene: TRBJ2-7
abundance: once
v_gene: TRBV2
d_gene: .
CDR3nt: TGTGCCAGCAGTTATCGGAGCTCCTACGAGCAGTACTTC
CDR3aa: CASSYRSSYEQYF

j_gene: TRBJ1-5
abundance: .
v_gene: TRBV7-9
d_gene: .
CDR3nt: TGTGCCAGCAGCTTCAGTGCTCAGCCCCAGCATTTT
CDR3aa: CASSFSAQPQHF